This section outlines one T cell receptor (beta chain) sequence together with its context. The antigen is undetermined. The entry originates in a study of T cell responses to AZD1222 COVID-19 vaccine. Regarding the study as a whole: Clonal diversity was possibly underestimated, and the donors were mostly white British, with more females.

The table came from immunoSEQ multiplex PCR; TCRdb's copy has only in-frame clones and leaves some out. The sample shows about 100,000 clones, about 89% of them seen only once. The CDR3 length is 16 residues. Per germline, CDR1 SNHLY and CDR2 FYNNEI. Unmatched junction bases numbered 13, after V lost 5 bases and J lost 12 bases. The origin of this receptor is an adult in good health. The sample here was peripheral blood, taken on day 0 of AZD1222 vaccination. The chain recombines TRBV2 with TRBJ2-1; 13 positions match TRBD2. The CDR3 bases are TGTGCCAGCAGTACGAGGGGGACCGGGACTAGCGGGGCGCAGTTCTTC. This encodes CASSTRGTGTSGAQFF.